Below, 13 T cell receptor beta chains from the same sample are listed, as sequenced in a study of T cell responses to AZD1222 COVID-19 vaccine. Some clones are missing from TCRdb's copy, which holds only in-frame ones; the method was immunoSEQ multiplex PCR. The sample holds tens of thousands of clones, 89% seen once. The sequences come from peripheral blood, collected 28 days after the second AZD1222 dose. The receptors originated from an adult who received the AZD1222 COVID-19 vaccine.

V usage is TRBV11-2 and J usage is TRBJ2-4, with a weak D call TRBD1 (6 bases). Germline-derived CDR1 and CDR2 are SGHAT and FQNNGV. The CDR3 has 15 amino acids. V dropped 5 bases and J dropped 0 bases, with 11 bases sitting between them. The CDR3: CASSRTGLAKNIQYF. The CDR3 DNA reads as TGTGCCAGCAGCCGAACAGGGCTAGCCAAAAACATTCAGTACTTC.

The chain has TRBV19 and TRBJ2-7, with D perhaps TRBD1 or TRBD2 (5 bases each). The CDR3 loop spans 12 amino acids. Germline CDR1 and CDR2: LNHDA and SQIVND (reference sequence). V was cut by 3 bases and J by 7 bases, with 10 bases left in between. DNA for the CDR3: TGTGCCAGTAGTATTGAAGGGGAGGAGCAGTACTTC. This sequence encodes CASSIEGEEQYF.

The chain recombines TRBV6-1 with TRBJ2-7; 11 bases are a match to TRBD1. The V segment lost 2 bases and the J segment 5 bases; nucleotides outside the gene matches: 8. The CDR3 contains 16 residues. The germline V gene has CDR1 MNHNS and CDR2 SASEGT. The CDR3 bases are TGTGCCAGCAGTGAAAGCCGGGACAGGGGGGTCCACGAGCAGTACTTC. Residues: CASSESRDRGVHEQYF.

The chain recombines TRBV28 with TRBJ1-6; D gene uncertain. Germline loops: CDR1 MDHEN, CDR2 SYDVKM. The CDR3 covers 13 residues. The ends were cut back, 6 bases at V and 15 bases at J, with 18 bases in the middle. The CDR3 bases are TGTGCCAGCAGCTCCACCCACCTTTCGGGCCTCCACTTT. This gives the protein CASSSTHLSGLHF.

The chain joins TRBV19 to TRBJ2-7; D is unclear. The CDR3 contains 13 residues. Trimming removed 3 bases from V and 1 base from J, with 7 bases in between. CDR1 LNHDA and CDR2 SQIVND come from the germline V gene (reference sequence). The CDR3 DNA is TGTGCCAGTAGTATTGGTAGGTCCTACGAGCAGTACTTC. This translates into CASSIGRSYEQYF.

The rearrangement uses TRBV6-5 and TRBJ2-7, with D hard to call. Deletions cut 2 bases from V and 3 bases from J, with 8 bases between. CDR1 is MNHEY, CDR2 SVGAGI, per germline. CDR3 length equals 13 residues. The CDR3 DNA reads as TGTGCCAGCAGTTACCGGCGGAACTACGAGCAGTACTTC. Encoded protein: CASSYRRNYEQYF.

This clone has only one observation. This chain uses TRBV15 with TRBJ1-6; D is ambiguous. Trimming pared 1 base from V and 7 bases from J, leaving 2 bases between. Per germline, CDR1 LNHNV and CDR2 YYDKDF (reference sequence). This CDR3 has 12 amino acids. CDR3 coding DNA: TGTGCCACCAGCAGAGTGAATTCACCCCTCCACTTT. It encodes CATSRVNSPLHF. Variable domain in full (rest from reference TRBV15 and TRBJ1-6): DAMVIQNPRYQVTQFGKPVTLSCSQTLNHNVMYWYQQKSSQAPKLLFHYYDKDFNNEADTPDNFQSRRPNTSFCFLDIRSPGLGDTAMYLCATSRVNSPLHFGNGTRLTVT.

The chain is built from TRBV28 and TRBJ2-7; TRBD1 matches 7 bases. The CDR3 runs 14 residues. Losses at the gene ends were 6 bases for V and 4 bases for J; bases not matched to a gene: 9. Germline values: CDR1 MDHEN, CDR2 SYDVKM. The CDR3 region has the DNA TGTGCCAGCAGGCCACCAGGGGGTAGATACGAGCAGTACTTC. This gives the protein CASRPPGGRYEQYF.

J is TRBJ2-7 and V is TRBV7-9, with D perhaps matching TRBD2 (5 bases). The germline V and J ends were trimmed by 1 base and 4 bases, with 11 bases remaining between them. This CDR3 comprises 14 residues. CDR1 SEHNR and CDR2 FQNEAQ come from the germline V gene (reference sequence). The DNA of the CDR3 is TGTGCCAGCAGCTTAGGAGGGAGCAGGTACGAGCAGTACTTC. Its translation is CASSLGGSRYEQYF.

This rearrangement joins TRBV19 to TRBJ1-5; a possible D gene is TRBD1 (5 bases). Germline loops: CDR1 LNHDA, CDR2 SQIVND (reference sequence). The CDR3 contains 12 residues. The V gene lost 5 bases and the J gene lost 9 bases, with 11 bases spanning the gap. The CDR3 region has the DNA TGTGCCAGTAGTTCAGGGATGGGGCCCCAGCATTTT. It codes for CASSSGMGPQHF.

The chain combines TRBV19 with TRBJ2-7; TRBD2 agrees at 8 bases. Germline-derived CDR1 and CDR2 are LNHDA and SQIVND (reference sequence). The V segment lost 7 bases and the J segment 4 bases; nucleotides outside the gene matches: 9. The CDR3 has 14 amino acids. CDR3 sequence reads: CASKTGLDSYEQYF. The CDR3 DNA is TGTGCCAGTAAAACGGGACTAGATAGTTACGAGCAGTACTTC.

The rearrangement joins TRBV18 to TRBJ1-5, with D maybe TRBD1 (5 bases). V was clipped by 0 bases and J by 6 bases, with 9 bases between them. The CDR3 has 14 amino acids. CDR1 is KGHSH and CDR2 is LQKENI in the germline V gene. The CDR3 sequence: CASSPPGGGQPQHF. The DNA for the CDR3 is TGTGCCAGCTCACCACCGGGGGGAGGTCAGCCCCAGCATTTT.

This chain uses TRBV11-3 with TRBJ2-7; no clear D gene. The germline V and J ends were trimmed by 2 bases and 4 bases, with 3 bases remaining between them. The germline CDR1 and CDR2 sequences are SGHNT and YENEEA. The length of the CDR3 is 11 residues. The CDR3 sequence is CASSLKYEQYF. CDR3 DNA: TGTGCCAGCAGCTTAAAGTACGAGCAGTACTTC.